A single sample is the source of the 21 T cell receptor beta chains below, sequenced in a study of shared clonotypes between healthy human individuals. Produced via immunoSEQ multiplex PCR; TCRdb's table is partial and in-frame only. The sample lists approximately 2.5 million clones, around nine tenths seen once, with over 0.12% in the top ten. The sequencing sample was made of naive CD4+ T cells sorted from blood. The subset denotes: CD45RA+ positively selected. These receptors were collected from a man younger than 35 in good health.

The chain has TRBV19 and TRBJ2-7; D unresolved. Trimming removed 7 bases from V and 5 bases from J, with 15 bases in between. Germline values: CDR1 LNHDA, CDR2 SQIVND (reference sequence). The CDR3 runs 13 residues. The CDR3 DNA sequence: TGTGCCAGTACATTAAGCAGGATCCACGAGCAGTACTTC. The encoded protein is CASTLSRIHEQYF. The whole variable domain, filled in from reference TRBV19 and TRBJ2-7, reads DGGITQSPKYLFRKEGQNVTLSCEQNLNHDAMYWYRQDPGQGLRLIYYSQIVNDFQKGDIAEGYSVSREKKESFPLTVTSAQKNPTAFYLCASTLSRIHEQYFGPGTRLTVT.

The V gene is TRBV10-3, the J gene TRBJ1-4; TRBD1 matches 7 bases. Germline assignment: CDR1 ENHRY and CDR2 SYGVKD. CDR3 length: 13 residues. V shed 10 bases and J 0 bases; nucleotides not matched to a gene: 2. The CDR3 DNA is TGTGCCACTGGACAGGCAACTAATGAAAAACTGTTTTTT. Its translation is CATGQATNEKLFF.

CDR3 bases: TGCGCCAGCAGCTTGAGCGGTCCTAGCGGGGGGGTGAGAATCTACAATGAGCAGTTCTTC. As protein: CASSLSGPSGGVRIYNEQFF. V usage is TRBV5-1 and J usage is TRBJ2-1; 12 bases match TRBD2. The CDR3 spans 20 residues. The germline V gene encodes CDR1 SGHRS and CDR2 YFSETQ. Trimming cost V 1 base and J 3 bases; bases outside gene matches: 14.

V usage is TRBV7-9 and J usage is TRBJ2-6; a possible D gene is TRBD2 (6 bases). Looked up from germline, CDR1 is SEHNR and CDR2 is FQNEAQ (reference sequence). The CDR3 contains 18 residues. Trimming shortened V by 5 bases and J by 2 bases, and 19 bases separated the two germline ends. The CDR3 reads CASSKYGTASTGANVLTF. The CDR3 DNA is TGTGCCAGCAGCAAATATGGGACTGCTTCGACTGGGGCCAACGTCCTGACTTTC.

The rearrangement uses TRBV18 and TRBJ2-7; 8 bases are a match to TRBD2. Unmatched junction bases numbered 12, after V lost 5 bases and J lost 6 bases. CDR1 is KGHSH, CDR2 LQKENI, per germline. This CDR3 comprises 15 residues. The CDR3 is CASSAFSGVEGEQYF. The CDR3 DNA sequence: TGTGCCAGCTCAGCTTTTAGCGGGGTAGAAGGCGAGCAGTACTTC.

The chain joins TRBV30 to TRBJ1-5; D uncertain. Germline loops: CDR1 GTSNPN, CDR2 SVGIG (reference sequence). V gave up 3 bases and J gave up 0 bases, with 6 bases separating them. This CDR3 region has 13 residues. CDR3 nucleotide sequence: TGTGCCTGGAGGGAAAATAGCAATCAGCCCCAGCATTTT. Amino acids: CAWRENSNQPQHF. Combining the CDR3 with reference TRBV30 and TRBJ1-5 gives the whole variable domain SQTIHQWPATLVQPVGSPLSLECTVEGTSNPNLYWYRQAAGRGLQLLFYSVGIGQISSEVPQNLSASRPQDRQFILSSKKLLLSDSGFYLCAWRENSNQPQHFGDGTRLSIL.

The V call is TRBV11-3, the J call TRBJ1-6, with a weak D call TRBD1 (6 bases). Trimming shortened V by 1 base and J by 8 bases, and 15 bases separated the two germline ends. The CDR3 runs to 16 residues. CDR1 is SGHNT and CDR2 is YENEEA in the germline V gene. CDR3 sequence reads: CASSLVWIRTDSPLHF. DNA for the CDR3: TGTGCCAGCAGCTTAGTTTGGATAAGGACAGATTCACCCCTCCACTTT.

V usage is TRBV18 and J usage is TRBJ1-4; TRBD1 agrees at 7 bases. The CDR3 consists of 15 residues. The germline CDR1 and CDR2 sequences are KGHSH and LQKENI. V lost 3 bases to trimming and J lost 4 bases; unmatched junction nucleotides: 5. The CDR3 DNA reads TGTGCCAGCTCACCCCCGGGACAGCATAATGAAAAACTGTTTTTT. Protein product: CASSPPGQHNEKLFF.

This clone came up a few times. The V gene is TRBV10-1, the J gene TRBJ1-6; D gene ambiguous. CDR1 and CDR2 (germline): WNHNN, SYGVQD (reference sequence). V lost 7 bases and J 6 bases, leaving 19 bases between the germline ends. CDR3 size: 16 residues. Written as DNA, the CDR3 is TGCGCCAGCATCGGCCCCCCTATGCCAGGTAATTCACCCCTCCACTTT. It specifies CASIGPPMPGNSPLHF.

As to this clone: Other DNA sequences in the sample encode the same CDR3. This chain uses TRBV7-2 with TRBJ2-7; 12 bases match TRBD2. Germline trimming cut 5 bases from V and 4 bases from J; bases unmatched to any gene: 6. From germline, CDR1 is SGHTA and CDR2 FQGNSA. This CDR3 region has 15 residues. CDR3 in amino acids: CASSLGTSGPYEQYF. The CDR3 bases are TGTGCCAGCAGCCTCGGGACTAGCGGGCCTTACGAGCAGTACTTC.

This chain connects TRBV6-1 to TRBJ1-5, with D unresolved. CDR1 and CDR2 from the germline V gene are MNHNS and SASEGT. The length of the CDR3 is 12 residues. V was pared by 10 bases and J by 7 bases, with 14 bases between. The DNA of the CDR3 is TGTGCCACCCAGAGAGATTCCCAGCCCCAGCATTTT. This codes for CATQRDSQPQHF.

As to this clone: This same CDR3 is encoded by further DNA sequences in the sample. The V gene is TRBV25-1, the J gene TRBJ2-7; D remains unclear. This CDR3 contains 14 residues. From germline, CDR1 is MGHDK and CDR2 SYGVNS. The germline V and J ends were trimmed by 2 bases and 1 base, with 9 bases remaining between them. Written as DNA, the CDR3 is TGTGCCAGCAGTGAAGGTGGCAGATCCTACGAGCAGTACTTC. This sequence encodes CASSEGGRSYEQYF.

The rearrangement uses TRBV7-6 and TRBJ2-5, with 10 bases identical to TRBD2. Germline CDR1 SGHVS, CDR2 FNYEAQ. After removal of 2 bases from V and 3 bases from J, the junction contained 9 bases not matched to a gene. The CDR3 is 17 amino acids. The CDR3 DNA reads TGTGCCAGCAGCTTACGACCAGCGGGGGGGCCGGAAGAGACCCAGTACTTC. Translating gives CASSLRPAGGPEETQYF.

V usage is TRBV10-3 and J usage is TRBJ1-3; 9 bases map to TRBD1. The CDR3 has 17 amino acids. The junction had 9 bases not matched to a gene; V was cut back by 6 bases and J by 0 bases. The germline CDR1 and CDR2 sequences are ENHRY and SYGVKD. As DNA, the CDR3 is TGTGCCATCAGCCGTCCCGGGACAGGGAGCTCTGGAAACACCATATATTTT. Its protein product is CAISRPGTGSSGNTIYF.

The V call is TRBV19, the J call TRBJ2-1; possible D gene TRBD1, 5 bases. Germline V CDR1 and CDR2: LNHDA, SQIVND (reference sequence). V was trimmed by 4 bases and J by 2 bases, leaving 15 bases between them. This CDR3 is 16 amino acids long. The CDR3 nucleotides are TGTGCCAGTAGTAAGCAGGGCGGAAGCCCCTACAATGAGCAGTTCTTC. Translated: CASSKQGGSPYNEQFF.

The CDR3 spells CASSSTTPGGNEQFF. DNA of the CDR3: TGTGCCAGCTCATCGACGACCCCGGGGGGCAATGAGCAGTTCTTC. The chain couples TRBV18 to TRBJ2-1, with 7 bases that match TRBD2. The CDR3 totals 15 residues. Trimming removed 5 bases from V and 6 bases from J; junction bases left unmatched: 10. The germline gives CDR1 KGHSH, CDR2 LQKENI.

This chain links TRBV10-2 with TRBJ1-5; 9 bases are shared with TRBD1. V lost 5 bases and J lost 7; bases outside the gene matches: 12. CDR3 length equals 16 residues. The germline gives CDR1 WSHSY, CDR2 SAAADI. The CDR3: CASSYRQGVAGQPQHF. The DNA for the CDR3 is TGCGCCAGCAGTTACAGACAGGGGGTAGCAGGGCAGCCCCAGCATTTT.

This clone turned up a few times. The V gene is TRBV6-5, the J gene TRBJ1-1; a weak D match, TRBD1 (5 bases). CDR1 and CDR2 from the germline V gene are MNHEY and SVGAGI. This CDR3 region has 16 residues. V dropped 2 bases and J dropped 0 bases, with 13 bases sitting between them. CDR3 in DNA: TGTGCCAGCAGTTACCAGGGTCAGGGCTTGAACACTGAAGCTTTCTTT. Protein product: CASSYQGQGLNTEAFF.

The genes are TRBV5-6 and TRBJ2-7; 7 bases agree with TRBD2. Germline-derived CDR1 and CDR2 are SGHDT and YYEEEE. V lost 4 bases, J lost 7 bases, and 11 bases stayed unmatched. The CDR3 has 14 amino acids. The CDR3, as DNA: TGTGCCAGCAGCACCGGAGGACTAGGCCTAGAGCAGTACTTC. It yields the protein CASSTGGLGLEQYF.

Turning to this clone: The identical CDR3 is also encoded by other nucleotide sequences in the sample. The rearrangement uses TRBV10-3 and TRBJ1-5, with a tentative D call TRBD1 (5 bases). The CDR3 runs 15 residues. CDR1 and CDR2 (germline): ENHRY, SYGVKD. Trimming pared 3 bases from V and 4 bases from J, leaving 13 bases between. The CDR3 DNA sequence: TGTGCCATCAGTGAAATCGCGGGGCGGAATCAGCCCCAGCATTTT. It yields the protein CAISEIAGRNQPQHF.

This chain links TRBV7-2 with TRBJ2-3; 8 nucleotides align to TRBD2. Per germline, CDR1 SGHTA and CDR2 FQGNSA. There are 15 residues in the CDR3. The V gene end was trimmed by 1 base and the J gene end by 5 bases; junction bases not matched to a gene: 5. CDR3 nucleotides: TGTGCCAGCAGCTTAGATGGCGGGAGGAGAGATACGCAGTATTTT. Protein: CASSLDGGRRDTQYF.